The TCR beta chain described here comes from a study of T-cell memory formation after mild COVID-19. About the research overall: TCR clustering was largely donor specific.

Employing constant-segment primers, 5'RACE generated TCR alpha and TCR beta cDNA libraries bearing sample barcodes and UMIs. MiXCR, applied by TCRdb to the 5' RACE reads, yields one record per CDR3 protein. Altogether roughly 200,000 distinct CDR3 sequences are present, about 18% being singletons, with the ten largest covering around 2.4%. This clonotype was observed a few times. What it binds is unknown. Looked up from germline, CDR1 is SQVTM and CDR2 is ANQGSEA. The CDR3 sequence is 10 residues long. V lost 6 bases, J lost 8 bases, and 10 bases lay in between. Points from the study as a whole: Of the contracting clones, CD4+ ones lay mainly in CM and EM, and CD8+ ones in EMRA.

The sequenced material came from PBMCs or a T cell subset sorted from them (not recorded which). The chain combines TRBV29-1 with TRBJ1-2; D remains unclear. This TCR came from an adult woman who had mild COVID-19 (a few samples of this study predate the infection). Cell type and time point are not known. In nucleotides, the CDR3 is TGCAGCGTCGACCGGACCGGCTACACCTTC. This translates into CSVDRTGYTF.